Shown below are 21 T cell receptor beta chains from a single sample sequenced in a study of blood T cell repertoires in COVID-19. The assay was immunoSEQ multiplex PCR, and TCRdb's table has in-frame clones only and misses some. The sample lists 300,000 to 350,000 clones, around nine tenths seen once, with over 4.5% in the top ten. The sample comprised PBMCs or T cells enriched from blood (not recorded which). The receptors stem from a man aged 25 to 40 who had recovered from COVID-19.

The chain carries TRBV7-8 and TRBJ2-5, with 11 bases identical to TRBD1. This CDR3 spans 16 amino acids. Germline V gene sequence: CDR1 SGHVS, CDR2 FQNEAQ. V trimming: 6 bases; J trimming: 4 bases; junction bases outside the gene matches: 10. The CDR3 reads CASSPQGQGAGETQYF. The CDR3 nucleotides read TGTGCCAGCAGTCCCCAAGGACAGGGGGCGGGAGAGACCCAGTACTTC.

V is TRBV11-2 and J is TRBJ1-2; D is unclear. Germline assignment: CDR1 SGHAT and CDR2 FQNNGV. The CDR3 length is 15 residues. V was trimmed by 5 bases and J by 3 bases, leaving 16 bases between them. The CDR3 DNA reads TGTGCCAGCAGCCCCTGGGGAGGCCGTGACTATGGCTACACCTTC. It is translated as CASSPWGGRDYGYTF.

The chain carries TRBV7-9 and TRBJ2-3; D is undetermined. Germline values: CDR1 SEHNR, CDR2 FQNEAQ (reference sequence). The CDR3 sequence is 14 residues long. V was pared by 3 bases and J by 6 bases, with 13 bases between. CDR3 DNA sequence: TGTGCCAGCAGCTTGGGCGCGACGTGGGATACGCAGTATTTT. Amino acid sequence: CASSLGATWDTQYF.

This sequence joins TRBV30 and TRBJ2-5; possible D gene TRBD1, 6 bases. V lost 2 bases and J 0 bases, leaving 13 bases between the germline ends. The CDR3 contains 15 residues. Germline V CDR1 and CDR2: GTSNPN, SVGIG (reference sequence). In DNA form, the CDR3 reads TGTGCCTGGAGTCGGGACACATACAACCAAGAGACCCAGTACTTC. Protein product: CAWSRDTYNQETQYF. Full variable domain (outside the CDR3, taken from reference TRBV30 and TRBJ2-5): SQTIHQWPATLVQPVGSPLSLECTVEGTSNPNLYWYRQAAGRGLQLLFYSVGIGQISSEVPQNLSASRPQDRQFILSSKKLLLSDSGFYLCAWSRDTYNQETQYFGPGTRLLVL.

The chain has TRBV9 and TRBJ2-7; TRBD2 is a possible D gene (6 bases). This CDR3 spans 14 amino acids. Germline CDR1 SGDLS, CDR2 YYNGEE. Trimming shortened V by 0 bases and J by 3 bases, and 10 bases separated the two germline ends. Written as DNA, the CDR3 is TGTGCCAGCAGCGTAGGAGGAGGGAACTACGAGCAGTACTTC. The encoded protein is CASSVGGGNYEQYF.

The chain couples TRBV5-1 to TRBJ2-5, with 11 bases identical to TRBD1. CDR3 length: 15 amino acids. J gave up 5 bases and V 4 bases, and 7 bases lay outside the gene matches. The V gene's germline CDR1 is SGHRS and CDR2 YFSETQ. CDR3 nucleotide sequence: TGCGCCAGCAGCCATAGGACAGGGGGCTCGGAGACCCAGTACTTC. Amino acids: CASSHRTGGSETQYF. The variable domain in full, with the rest retrieved from reference TRBV5-1 and TRBJ2-5, is KAGVTQTPRYLIKTRGQQVTLSCSPISGHRSVSWYQQTPGQGLQFLFEYFSETQRNKGNFPGRFSGRQFSNSRSEMNVSTLELGDSALYLCASSHRTGGSETQYFGPGTRLLVL.

The V call is TRBV4-1, the J call TRBJ2-7, with unresolved D. V lost 0 bases, J lost 4 bases, and 16 bases lay in between. CDR3 length equals 16 residues. CDR1 is MGHRA and CDR2 is YSYEKL in the germline V gene. CDR3 sequence: CASSQDRQAFVYEQYF. The CDR3 nucleotides read TGCGCCAGCAGCCAAGATAGGCAGGCATTTGTTTACGAGCAGTACTTC.

J is TRBJ2-1 and V is TRBV27; 10 nucleotides agree with TRBD2. From germline, CDR1 is MNHEY and CDR2 SMNVEV (reference sequence). CDR3 length equals 14 residues. The junction had 5 bases not matched to a gene; V was cut back by 6 bases and J by 6 bases. The DNA for the CDR3 is TGTGCCAGCAGCTCAAGCGGGGGGGCCAATGAGCAGTTCTTC. It yields the protein CASSSSGGANEQFF.

The chain couples TRBV5-1 to TRBJ2-1, with TRBD1 as a possible D gene (5 bases). V was trimmed by 5 bases and J by 8 bases, leaving 17 bases between them. Germline CDR1 reads SGHRS; CDR2 reads YFSETQ. This CDR3 has 14 amino acids. The CDR3 coding sequence is TGCGCCAGCAGTCGGCTCTATAGGGGCGATGAGCAGTTCTTC. This gives the protein CASSRLYRGDEQFF. The whole variable domain, filled in from reference TRBV5-1 and TRBJ2-1, reads KAGVTQTPRYLIKTRGQQVTLSCSPISGHRSVSWYQQTPGQGLQFLFEYFSETQRNKGNFPGRFSGRQFSNSRSEMNVSTLELGDSALYLCASSRLYRGDEQFFGPGTRLTVL.

To note about this clone: The same CDR3 also results from other DNA sequences found in this sample. The rearrangement uses TRBV30 and TRBJ1-5; D remains ambiguous. The CDR3 runs 13 residues. CDR1 is GTSNPN and CDR2 is SVGIG in the germline V gene (reference sequence). The V end was cut by 0 bases, the J end by 4 bases, with 7 bases between. The DNA for the CDR3 is TGTGCCTGGAGTGTCCAGGAAAATCAGCCCCAGCATTTT. It specifies CAWSVQENQPQHF.

This sequence joins TRBV9 and TRBJ2-1; D is perhaps TRBD1 (5 bases). Trimming shortened V by 1 base and J by 8 bases, and 13 bases separated the two germline ends. This CDR3 has 14 residues. In germline, CDR1 is SGDLS, CDR2 YYNGEE. The CDR3 region is CASSVQKGKDEQFF. Here the CDR3 DNA reads TGTGCCAGCAGCGTACAGAAGGGGAAGGATGAGCAGTTCTTC.

This sequence joins TRBV2 and TRBJ2-1; 11 bases line up with TRBD2. V was pared by 2 bases and J by 4 bases, with 4 bases of the junction left unmatched. This CDR3 is 16 amino acids long. Germline V gene sequence: CDR1 SNHLY, CDR2 FYNNEI. The CDR3 DNA follows: TGTGCCAGCAGTGAACGTCGACTAGCGGGGTACAATGAGCAGTTCTTC. It yields the protein CASSERRLAGYNEQFF.

The chain employs TRBV7-9 and TRBJ1-1; D unclear. The CDR3 runs 14 residues. Deletions cut 1 base from V and 2 bases from J, with 8 bases between. The V gene's germline CDR1 is SEHNR and CDR2 FQNEAQ (reference sequence). Here the CDR3 reads CASSLVLPNTEAFF. CDR3 bases: TGTGCCAGCAGCTTAGTTCTACCCAACACTGAAGCTTTCTTT.

This rearrangement joins TRBV3-1 (or the pseudogene TRBV3-2) to TRBJ2-2, with 11 bases matching TRBD1. The CDR3 consists of 16 residues. Germline V lookup: CDR1 LGHDT, CDR2 YNNKEL (reference sequence). The junction had 2 bases not matched to a gene; V was cut back by 2 bases and J by 3 bases. CDR3 DNA: TGTGCCAGCAGCCAAAAGGGACAGGGGGACACCGGGGAGCTGTTTTTT. Residues: CASSQKGQGDTGELFF.

The V call is TRBV7-2, the J call TRBJ2-7; a possible D gene is TRBD1 (7 bases). The CDR3 extends over 15 amino acids. The germline V gene encodes CDR1 SGHTA and CDR2 FQGNSA. V gave up 5 bases and J gave up 3 bases, with 17 bases separating them. CDR3 DNA sequence: TGTGCCAGCAGCAAGGGGGCGGAGCGGGTCTACGAGCAGTACTTC. This codes for CASSKGAERVYEQYF.

V is TRBV12-3 or TRBV12-4 and J is TRBJ2-3, with D uncertain. CDR3 length: 11 residues. The V and J ends lost 7 bases and 7 bases respectively, with 9 bases between them. The CDR3 reads CASIRLNTQYF. In DNA form, the CDR3 reads TGTGCCAGCATCCGACTGAATACGCAGTATTTT.

The chain is built from TRBV5-6 and TRBJ1-1, with a tentative D call TRBD1 (6 bases). Per the germline V gene, CDR1 is SGHDT and CDR2 is YYEEEE. This CDR3 is 13 amino acids long. Trimming took 4 bases from V and 1 from J, leaving 8 bases between them. The CDR3 nucleotides read TGTGCCAGCAGCGCAGGGGAGAACACTGAAGCTTTCTTT. This gives the protein CASSAGENTEAFF.

CDR3 nucleotides: TGTGCCAGCAGCGTACTGGTGACAGGGCCCGGGGAGCTGTTTTTT. Its translation is CASSVLVTGPGELFF. This chain uses TRBV9 with TRBJ2-2; 7 nucleotides align to TRBD1. From germline, CDR1 is SGDLS and CDR2 YYNGEE. CDR3 size: 15 residues. The junction had 6 bases not matched to a gene; V was cut back by 1 base and J by 6 bases. The complete variable domain, with remaining parts taken from reference TRBV9 and TRBJ2-2, reads DSGVTQTPKHLITATGQRVTLRCSPRSGDLSVYWYQQSLDQGLQFLIQYYNGEERAKGNILERFSAQQFPDLHSELNLSSLELGDSALYFCASSVLVTGPGELFFGEGSRLTVL.

This clone has more than one count but fewer than ten. The chain uses TRBV5-4 and TRBJ2-1; TRBD2 matches at 8 bases. The CDR3 consists of 15 residues. Germline lookup yields CDR1 SGHNT and CDR2 YYREEE (reference sequence). V lost 0 bases and J lost 7; bases outside the gene matches: 6. CDR3 protein: CASSLGGTRKNEQFF. CDR3 sequence (DNA): TGTGCCAGCAGCTTGGGTGGGACTAGGAAGAATGAGCAGTTCTTC.

This chain links TRBV5-1 with TRBJ2-1, with D perhaps matching TRBD2 (6 bases). V shed 3 bases and J shed 0 bases, with 16 bases lying between them. The CDR3 covers 17 residues. In germline, CDR1 is SGHRS, CDR2 YFSETQ. The CDR3 DNA reads TGCGCCAGCAGCTGGACCCGGGGGATCAGCTCCTACAATGAGCAGTTCTTC. Translating it yields CASSWTRGISSYNEQFF.

The chain recombines TRBV10-3 with TRBJ1-1; D uncertain. There are 13 residues in the CDR3. The germline V gene has CDR1 ENHRY and CDR2 SYGVKD. The V and J ends lost 4 bases and 2 bases respectively, with 8 bases between them. CDR3 sequence (DNA): TGTGCCATCAGTGGGGAGGTCAACACTGAAGCTTTCTTT. Translating it yields CAISGEVNTEAFF.